The 3 T cell receptor beta chains presented below share a single source sample, sequenced in a study of hypomethylating agent response in myelodysplastic syndrome. Libraries were prepared by immunoSEQ multiplex PCR; TCRdb keeps only in-frame clonotypes and omits some of them. The table shows 6,000 to 6,500 clones, with roughly 80% occurring only once. Sequencing was performed on bone marrow, taken before or after starting hypomethylating agent treatment for myelodysplastic syndrome (not recorded which). These receptors were obtained from a human donor with myelodysplastic syndrome.

The rearrangement uses TRBV5-8 and TRBJ1-1; D uncertain. Germline V CDR1 and CDR2: SGHTS, YDEGEE. The CDR3 totals 13 residues. V dropped 2 bases and J dropped 1 base, with 6 bases sitting between them. The CDR3 DNA sequence: TGTGCCAGCAGCTTATCAAAGAACACTGAAGCTTTCTTT. Its translation is CASSLSKNTEAFF.

A few counts support this clone. The chain links TRBV7-9 to TRBJ1-1, with D perhaps matching TRBD1 (6 bases). This CDR3 comprises 16 residues. V lost 4 bases to trimming and J lost 0 bases, with 15 bases between them. The V gene's germline CDR1 is SEHNR and CDR2 FQNEAQ (reference sequence). DNA for the CDR3: TGTGCCAGCAGCTCTTTGACAGGCTTCATGAACACTGAAGCTTTCTTT. This translates into CASSSLTGFMNTEAFF.

V is TRBV9 and J is TRBJ2-2; 8 nucleotides match TRBD1. The V segment lost 2 bases and the J segment 7 bases; nucleotides outside the gene matches: 10. CDR3 length: 16 residues. From germline, CDR1 is SGDLS and CDR2 YYNGEE. The CDR3 region is CASSVGTGGPGGELFF. The CDR3 DNA is TGTGCCAGCAGCGTCGGGACAGGTGGGCCGGGCGGGGAGCTGTTTTTT.